These 6 T cell receptor beta chains came from one sample sequenced in a study of long-term antiretroviral therapy in people with HIV. This was the immunoSEQ v3.0 assay at survey level. The method was immunoSEQ multiplex PCR; TCRdb's version includes in-frame clones alone and lacks a portion of them. The sample contains roughly 14,000 clones, 77% of which appear only once. The sequencing here drew on unsorted PBMCs, taken 1.3 years before starting antiretroviral therapy. Receptors originate from a man in his forties with HIV.

V gene TRBV10-3 combines with J gene TRBJ1-5; 7 bases match TRBD1. Germline loops: CDR1 ENHRY, CDR2 SYGVKD. The CDR3 spans 14 residues. V lost 6 bases, J lost 2 bases, and 4 bases stayed unmatched. CDR3 DNA: TGTGCCATCAGCCCCGGGACAGGCAATCAGCCCCAGCATTTT. Translated, it gives CAISPGTGNQPQHF.

The chain employs TRBV9 and TRBJ1-5; D call uncertain. Germline V gene data show CDR1 as SGDLS and CDR2 as YYNGEE. This CDR3 contains 15 residues. Trimming shortened V by 3 bases and J by 4 bases, and 14 bases separated the two germline ends. CDR3 in DNA: TGTGCCAGCAGCGGCGGTTACTCCTCGAATCAGCCCCAGCATTTT. This sequence encodes CASSGGYSSNQPQHF.

The rearrangement links TRBV29-1 to TRBJ2-2; D uncertain. The CDR3 sequence is 12 residues long. Trimming took off 5 bases at V and 3 bases at J, with 7 bases between the two ends. Germline CDR1 SQVTM, CDR2 ANQGSEA. The DNA for the CDR3 is TGCAGCGTTACGGGTTACACCGGGGAGCTGTTTTTT. Amino acids: CSVTGYTGELFF.

V and J are TRBV19 and TRBJ2-1, with D possibly TRBD1 on 6 matching bases. Germline V gene data show CDR1 as LNHDA and CDR2 as SQIVND (reference sequence). The CDR3 consists of 15 residues. Trimming shortened V by 3 bases and J by 4 bases, and 13 bases separated the two germline ends. The CDR3 DNA reads as TGTGCCAGTAGTATGTCATCAGGGGCTTACAATGAGCAGTTCTTC. It translates to CASSMSSGAYNEQFF.

This clone was seen only once. Here the CDR3 reads CASSPIGGNEQFF. The CDR3 nucleotides are TGTGCCAGCAGCCCGATAGGGGGAAATGAGCAGTTCTTC. The chain joins TRBV28 to TRBJ2-1, with D tentatively TRBD1 (6 bases). Germline V CDR1 and CDR2: MDHEN, SYDVKM. The CDR3 contains 13 residues. Trimming stripped 6 bases from V and 7 bases from J, with 13 bases between.

This clone was counted between two and nine times. V and J are TRBV5-1 and TRBJ1-2; 12 bases match TRBD1. This CDR3 has 16 amino acids. Trimming cost V 5 bases and J 7 bases; bases outside gene matches: 12. The germline V gene has CDR1 SGHRS and CDR2 YFSETQ. The CDR3 DNA sequence: TGCGCCAGCAGGAGTTACGGGACAGGGGGCACTCGTGGCTACACCTTC. This codes for CASRSYGTGGTRGYTF. The variable domain in full, completed from reference TRBV5-1 and TRBJ1-2, reads KAGVTQTPRYLIKTRGQQVTLSCSPISGHRSVSWYQQTPGQGLQFLFEYFSETQRNKGNFPGRFSGRQFSNSRSEMNVSTLELGDSALYLCASRSYGTGGTRGYTFGSGTRLTVV.